This T cell receptor beta chain was identified in a study of cytomegalovirus exposure and HLA in healthy donors. Across the study: Unique TCRs numbering roughly 85 million, obtained from HLA-typed donors, made up an early data release. Overall study findings and caveats: Confirmation was obtained in vitro that a few CMV-associated chains are specific for CMV antigens.

The CDR3 contains 15 residues. Germline-derived CDR1 and CDR2 are SGHNT and YYREEE (reference sequence). The trim removed 2 bases at V and 7 bases at J, leaving 2 bases unmatched. This clone was seen a few times. Its antigen is not known. The PCR contained 60 Vbeta and 13 Jbeta primers. Authors' analysis steps: It was a later analysis that counted tens of millions of unique TCR beta chains, of which 8.5 million to 12 million were shared. Produced via immunoSEQ multiplex PCR; TCRdb's table is partial and in-frame only. The V and J calls and clone size are taken from that table; D and trimming were inferred from the DNA. Of fewer than 250,000 clones listed, more than 65% are singletons.

Sequencing was performed on PBMCs. This TCR derives from a woman under 40 in good health and CMV-seropositive. The chain is built from TRBV5-4 and TRBJ2-1; 14 bases are shared with TRBD2. CDR3: CASSFGTSGSNEQFF. CDR3 in DNA: TGTGCCAGCAGCTTCGGGACTAGCGGGAGTAATGAGCAGTTCTTC.